This T cell receptor (beta chain) is from a study of spatial heterogeneity in lung cancer. This clonotype turned up a few times. A junction end diverges from the germline sequence, so it may reflect a read error. Every molecule of TCR cDNA had its own unique molecular identifier. TCRdb redid the calling of the 5' RACE reads with MiXCR, one entry per CDR3 protein. The table lists around 23,000 distinct CDR3 sequences, 2.5% to 4% of them singletons. Specified time point: sample taken at primary tumor resection. Sequencing of whole RNA from tumor, nontumor lung or frozen PBMC involved no sorting. This CDR3 spans 11 amino acids. The germline CDR1 and CDR2 sequences are MDHEN and SYDVKM.

The TCR sequence derives from a female donor with early-stage non-small cell lung cancer. V and J are TRBV28 and TRBJ1-4, with D unclear. Sequenced here: PBMCs, sampled at surgery. The CDR3 loop is CANSLPEKLFF. The CDR3 DNA sequence: TGTGCCAACAGTCTCCCTGAAAAACTGTTTTTT. Complete variable domain (other parts from reference TRBV28 and TRBJ1-4): DVKVTQSSRYLVKRTGEKVFLECVQDMDHENMFWYRQDPGLGLRLIYFSYDVKMKEKGDIPEGYSVSREKKERFSLILESASTNQTSMYLCANSLPEKLFFGSGTQLSVL.